Included here is one T cell receptor (beta chain) sequence, with context. Antigen specificity is unknown. The source of the sample is a study of T cell responses to AZD1222 COVID-19 vaccine. Study background: Analysis merged second doses at about 4 or about 12 weeks.

Study-wide results and limits: AZD1222 recipients seropositive at baseline numbered only five to seven. Most donors were white British and more were female, and clonal diversity was possibly underestimated. Once two AZD1222 doses were given, Spike-specific TCR breadth and depth went up.

Using immunoSEQ multiplex PCR, the repertoire was profiled, and TCRdb retains in-frame clones only, with some absent. The sample consists of about 130,000 clones, just over 85% of them appearing once. The CDR3 consists of 15 residues. The V gene end was trimmed by 6 bases and the J gene end by 5 bases; junction bases not matched to a gene: 11. In germline, CDR1 is MNHEY, CDR2 SVGEGT. The chain combines TRBV6-2 or TRBV6-3 with TRBJ2-3, with 7 bases fitting TRBD1. The sequence was collected from an adult in good health. The sample consisted of peripheral blood, taken on day 0 of AZD1222 vaccination. The CDR3 sequence is CASSTPRTGEDTQYF. The CDR3 bases are TGTGCCAGCAGCACTCCCCGCACAGGGGAAGATACGCAGTATTTT.